Below are 2 T cell receptor beta chains sequenced from a single sample in a study of blood T cell repertoires in COVID-19. The table came from immunoSEQ multiplex PCR; TCRdb's copy has only in-frame clones and leaves some out. The repertoire holds hundreds of thousands of clones, with more than 80% as singletons. Material: peripheral blood. The receptors stem from a man aged 35 to 55 with acute or convalescent COVID-19.

The chain recombines TRBV11-2 with TRBJ1-5; the D is unclear. V lost 3 bases and J 6 bases, leaving 9 bases between the germline ends. From germline, CDR1 is SGHAT and CDR2 FQNNGV. The length of the CDR3 is 13 residues. The CDR3 reads CASSFDVSQPQHF. In DNA form, the CDR3 reads TGTGCCAGCAGCTTTGATGTTAGTCAGCCCCAGCATTTT.

V is TRBV6-6 and J is TRBJ1-2; D gene ambiguous. This CDR3 spans 14 amino acids. Germline lookup yields CDR1 MNHNY and CDR2 SVGAGI (reference sequence). V lost 0 bases to trimming and J lost 3 bases, with 8 bases between them. The CDR3 coding sequence is TGTGCCAGCAGTTACTCGATTCCAGACTATGGCTACACCTTC. It codes for CASSYSIPDYGYTF.